The rows below give T cell receptor beta chains drawn from one sample of a study of technical replicates of blood from a handful of donors. Clones were read by immunoSEQ multiplex PCR, and TCRdb kept only the in-frame ones, dropping some. Here the sample spans 55,000 to 65,000 clones, around 93% being singletons. The sequenced sample was PBMCs. These receptors were obtained from a human donor in good health. Some clones in this sample may be carry-over from other donors' samples. Both conserved end residues are part of each CDR3. Fields, in order: V gene, J gene, clone size, CDR3 protein. A row's size may be missing; if present it is once, few, many or a size class.

V: TRBV20-1; J: TRBJ2-7; size: .; CDR3: CSASNSYEQYF
V: TRBV6-6; J: TRBJ2-7; size: .; CDR3: CASSLAGGSYEQYF
V: TRBV6-5; J: TRBJ1-1; size: .; CDR3: CASMPGYSTEAFF
V: TRBV5-1; J: TRBJ2-7; size: .; CDR3: CASSWGLAGVTYF
V: TRBV4-1; J: TRBJ1-4; size: .; CDR3: CASSQLRSGRERANEKLFF
V: TRBV4-1; J: TRBJ2-1; size: .; CDR3: CASSQEGGGTSGRNEQFF
V: TRBV30; J: TRBJ2-3; size: .; CDR3: CAWSITPRSTDTQYF
V: TRBV6-6; J: TRBJ2-7; size: .; CDR3: CASSSVGGNEQYF
V: TRBV5-1; J: TRBJ2-7; size: .; CDR3: CASRPHLEQYF
V: TRBV9; J: TRBJ2-5; size: .; CDR3: CASSAPPRGETQYF
V: TRBV4-3; J: TRBJ2-5; size: .; CDR3: CASSQDLGSQETQYF
V: TRBV11-3; J: TRBJ1-3; size: .; CDR3: CASSSGTLGGNTIYF
V: TRBV5-6; J: TRBJ2-1; size: .; CDR3: CASSPFGGDRDNEQFF
V: TRBV6-5; J: TRBJ2-1; size: .; CDR3: CASSYSGTENYNEQFF
V: TRBV30; J: TRBJ2-5; size: .; CDR3: CAWSVSWRRETQYF
V: TRBV4-1; J: TRBJ2-1; size: once; CDR3: CASSRTTSGSLSYNEQFF
V: TRBV4-1; J: TRBJ1-6; size: .; CDR3: CASSQDRAANSPLHF
V: TRBV6-5; J: TRBJ2-7; size: .; CDR3: CASSRGGSLAYEQYF
V: TRBV11-1; J: TRBJ2-1; size: .; CDR3: CASSLVSVPTYNEQFF
V: TRBV6-5; J: TRBJ1-2; size: .; CDR3: CASSYSRQPNYGYTF
V: TRBV30; J: TRBJ2-7; size: .; CDR3: CALRGGTGTTYEQYF
V: TRBV5-5; J: TRBJ2-3; size: .; CDR3: CASTRRGAVHGTDTQYF
V: TRBV29-1; J: TRBJ1-1; size: few; CDR3: CSAEGLLNTEAFF
V: TRBV5-1; J: TRBJ2-5; size: .; CDR3: CASSLVPGRQETQYF
V: TRBV14; J: TRBJ1-2; size: once; CDR3: CASSKNNREYGYTF
V: TRBV29-1; J: TRBJ2-1; size: once; CDR3: CSVFPNSGQGRSYNEQFF
V: TRBV19; J: TRBJ1-1; size: .; CDR3: CATGQRTEAFF
V: TRBV18; J: TRBJ1-1; size: once; CDR3: CASSMTGRGNTEAFF
V: TRBV9; J: TRBJ2-1; size: once; CDR3: CASSSEAGGHEQFF
V: TRBV30; J: TRBJ2-2; size: .; CDR3: CAWTRGRGGELFF
V: TRBV2; J: TRBJ2-2; size: .; CDR3: CASSLSGGLAGGPGELFF